One TCR beta chain is described in this entry. This CDR3 is 15 amino acids long. Germline V gene lookup returns CDR1 SGHRS and CDR2 YFSETQ. The trim removed 2 bases at V and 5 bases at J, leaving 7 bases unmatched. This entry comes from a study of blood T cell repertoires in COVID-19. Looking at the study overall: Both acute and convalescent COVID-19 samples were obtained from the United States, Italy and Spain. T cells, B-cell-depleted T cells, or PBMCs supplied cDNA or gDNA.

In the original analysis: Nucleated cell counts were estimated from reference gene primer amplification. Repertoires were generated with immunoSEQ multiplex PCR, while TCRdb's copy carries only in-frame clones and drops some. The DNA gave D and trimming, while V, J and clone size come from that table. The table lists 140,000 to 150,000 clones, 88% of them singletons. The V call is TRBV5-1, the J call TRBJ1-2; 9 nucleotides align to TRBD1. Sequencing input: peripheral blood. The receptor was isolated from a woman between 45 and 65 years old with acute or convalescent COVID-19. The CDR3 protein is CASSFTGTGSYGYTF. CDR3 bases: TGCGCCAGCAGCTTTACCGGGACAGGGTCTTATGGCTACACCTTC.